This T cell receptor beta chain was observed in a study of blood T cell repertoires in COVID-19. Across the whole study: Sites across the United States, Italy and Spain contributed samples from acute and convalescent COVID-19. T cells, B-cell-depleted T cells, or PBMCs provided the cDNA or gDNA that served as material.

Germline CDR1 and CDR2: SEHNR and FQNEAQ (reference sequence). The V segment lost 4 bases and the J segment 5 bases; nucleotides outside the gene matches: 7. There are 15 residues in the CDR3. As handled by the study authors: By means of reference gene primer amplification, nucleated cell counts were estimated. The assay was immunoSEQ multiplex PCR, and TCRdb's table has in-frame clones only and misses some. The DNA was the basis for D and trimming; V, J and clone size are from that table. The profile shows 110,000 to 150,000 clones, roughly 85% of them singletons. This TCR came from a man aged 50 or older with acute or convalescent COVID-19. The material sequenced was peripheral blood. The V gene is TRBV7-9, the J gene TRBJ1-4; TRBD1 aligns across 7 bases. CDR3 bases: TGTGCCAGCAGCTCCCTTCCGGGACAGAATGAAAAACTGTTTTTT. This gives the protein CASSSLPGQNEKLFF.